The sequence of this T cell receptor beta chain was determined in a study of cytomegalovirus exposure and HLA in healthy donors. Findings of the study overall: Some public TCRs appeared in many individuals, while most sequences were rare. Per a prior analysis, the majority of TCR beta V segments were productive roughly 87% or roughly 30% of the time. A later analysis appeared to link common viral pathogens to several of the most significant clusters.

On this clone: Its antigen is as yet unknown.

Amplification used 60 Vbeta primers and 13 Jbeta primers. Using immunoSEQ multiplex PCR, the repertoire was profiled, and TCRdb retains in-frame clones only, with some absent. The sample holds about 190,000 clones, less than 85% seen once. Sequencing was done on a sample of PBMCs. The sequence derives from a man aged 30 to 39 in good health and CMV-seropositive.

This chain's CDR3 is CASRLTGANTEAFF. The DNA of the CDR3 is TGTGCCAGCAGATTGACAGGGGCGAACACTGAAGCTTTCTTT. The chain combines TRBV7-9 with TRBJ1-1; 8 bases match TRBD1. Germline CDR1 reads SEHNR; CDR2 reads FQNEAQ (reference sequence). The V and J ends lost 6 bases and 1 base, in that order; junction bases with no gene match: 4. The CDR3 is 14 residues long. Looking up the rest from reference TRBV7-9 and TRBJ1-1 gives the full variable domain: DTGVSQNPRHKITKRGQNVTFRCDPISEHNRLYWYRQTLGQGPEFLTYFQNEAQLEKSRLLSDRFSAERPKGSFSTLEIQRTEQGDSAMYLCASRLTGANTEAFFGQGTRLTVV.